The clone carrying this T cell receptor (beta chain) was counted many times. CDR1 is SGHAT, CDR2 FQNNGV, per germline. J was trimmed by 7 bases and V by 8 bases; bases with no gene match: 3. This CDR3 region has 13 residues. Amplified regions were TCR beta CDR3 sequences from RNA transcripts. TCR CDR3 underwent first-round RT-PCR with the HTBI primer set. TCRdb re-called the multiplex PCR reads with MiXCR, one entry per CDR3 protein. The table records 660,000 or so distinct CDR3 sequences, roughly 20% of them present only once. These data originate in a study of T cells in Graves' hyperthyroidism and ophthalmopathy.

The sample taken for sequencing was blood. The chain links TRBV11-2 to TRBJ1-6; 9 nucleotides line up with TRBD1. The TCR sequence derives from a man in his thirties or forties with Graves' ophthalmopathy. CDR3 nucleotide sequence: TGTGCCAGCGGACAGGGGTTGAATTCACCCCTCCACTTT. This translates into CASGQGLNSPLHF.